The clone carrying this TCR beta chain was picked up many times. What it recognizes is unknown. This entry comes from a study of regulatory T cells in long-lasting Graves disease. Study results and caveats: Clonotypes that were public and shared totalled around 2,700 in persistent patients versus over 800 in new patients. There were preferences for TRBV28, TRBJ1-2 and TRBJ2-5 in persistent disease. The researchers studied only peripheral blood, not thyroid tissue.

Noted time point: newly diagnosed GD, antithyroid drugs for less than 3 months. The authors made the TCR library using RNA they extracted from PBMCs. Trimming removed 0 bases at V and 7 bases at J, with 14 bases between. The CDR3 spans 14 residues. Germline V gene data show CDR1 as SGDLS and CDR2 as YYNGEE. CDR3-region Arm-PCR and iRepertoire HTBI primers produced the TCR beta libraries. Via MiXCR, TCRdb re-called the multiplex PCR reads, giving one row per CDR3 protein. The repertoire consists of some 450,000 distinct CDR3 sequences, with roughly 15% occurring once and the leading ten covering around 10%. In addition, the sample was reused for a study of T cells in Graves' hyperthyroidism and ophthalmopathy. This second study notes: HTBI primers were used for first-round RT-PCR of the TCR CDR3.

The receptor was derived from a woman in her twenties or thirties with Graves disease. The gene calls are TRBV9 and TRBJ2-7; tentatively, D is TRBD1 (6 bases). Sequenced here: peripheral blood mononuclear cells (PBMCs), sampled at new diagnosis, from a patient treated with antithyroid drugs. The CDR3 here is CASSVAGETNEQYF. DNA for the CDR3: TGTGCCAGCAGCGTAGCAGGGGAGACGAATGAGCAGTACTTC.